A single sample gave rise to the 4 T cell receptor beta chains below, sequenced in a study of shared clonotypes between healthy human individuals. Some clones are missing from TCRdb's copy, which holds only in-frame ones; the method was immunoSEQ multiplex PCR. The sample holds almost 750,000 clones, roughly 72% seen once. Sample: memory CD4+ T cells sorted from blood. As to subset: CD45RA-negative fraction. All receptors come from a woman younger than 45 in good health.

The chain combines TRBV18 with TRBJ2-2; TRBD2 is a possible D gene (5 bases). CDR1 KGHSH and CDR2 LQKENI come from the germline V gene. This CDR3 comprises 16 residues. The V end was cut by 3 bases, the J end by 1 base, with 12 bases between. The CDR3 region has the DNA TGTGCCAGCTCACCCCAGGACGGGGTGAACACCGGGGAGCTGTTTTTT. It is translated as CASSPQDGVNTGELFF.

V is TRBV9 and J is TRBJ1-1; 9 bases are a match to TRBD1. V lost 2 bases, J lost 5 bases, and 7 bases stayed unmatched. CDR3 size: 15 residues. Germline V gives CDR1 SGDLS, CDR2 YYNGEE. CDR3 nucleotide sequence: TGTGCCAGCAGCGTCCAGGGACAGGGAAATACTGAAGCTTTCTTT. It translates to CASSVQGQGNTEAFF.

This clone has only a few counts. The rearrangement joins TRBV18 to TRBJ1-2, with D tentatively TRBD1 (5 bases). The germline CDR1 and CDR2 sequences are KGHSH and LQKENI. The CDR3 has 14 amino acids. Trimming shortened V by 3 bases and J by 2 bases, and 10 bases separated the two germline ends. CDR3 nucleotides: TGTGCCAGCTCACCTACGGAGGGGAACTATGGCTACACCTTC. It yields the protein CASSPTEGNYGYTF.

V usage is TRBV7-8 and J usage is TRBJ2-3; D possibly corresponds to TRBD1 (5 bases). CDR1 is SGHVS and CDR2 is FQNEAQ in the germline V gene. The CDR3 is made up of 13 amino acids. The ends were cut back, 1 base at V and 8 bases at J, with 10 bases in the middle. In DNA form, the CDR3 reads TGTGCCAGCAGCTTAGATGTTAGGGGTACGCAGTATTTT. It encodes CASSLDVRGTQYF.